This T cell receptor beta chain was recovered during a study of identical twins. Trimming stripped 1 base from V and 4 bases from J, with 10 bases between. The CDR3 has 13 residues. In germline, CDR1 is DFQATT, CDR2 SNEGSKA (reference sequence). This clonotype was seen only a few times. The antigen is not known. Each cDNA held unique molecular identifiers, and template switching gave it a universal primer site. TCRdb re-analysed the 5' RACE reads in MiXCR, keeping a single row per CDR3 protein. The sample contains roughly 250,000 distinct CDR3 sequences, approximately 7% of which appear only once. Points from the study as a whole: In monozygotic twins, models underestimated the sharing of out-of-frame TCR alpha. In cord blood, abundant beta clonotypes had fewer insertions; memory showed no trend.

These data were likewise used in another study, on yellow fever vaccine responses in identical twins. That report adds: It has been reported that, in twins, the vaccine T cell response seemed partly convergent and partly personalized.

The TCR was taken from a young woman in good health. The sample taken for sequencing was memory (CD45RO+) T cells sorted from blood. This chain uses TRBV20-1 with TRBJ1-2; D uncertain. The CDR3 DNA reads TGCAGTGCTAGAGTTGGACCTGGCTATGGCTACACCTTC. Translating gives CSARVGPGYGYTF.